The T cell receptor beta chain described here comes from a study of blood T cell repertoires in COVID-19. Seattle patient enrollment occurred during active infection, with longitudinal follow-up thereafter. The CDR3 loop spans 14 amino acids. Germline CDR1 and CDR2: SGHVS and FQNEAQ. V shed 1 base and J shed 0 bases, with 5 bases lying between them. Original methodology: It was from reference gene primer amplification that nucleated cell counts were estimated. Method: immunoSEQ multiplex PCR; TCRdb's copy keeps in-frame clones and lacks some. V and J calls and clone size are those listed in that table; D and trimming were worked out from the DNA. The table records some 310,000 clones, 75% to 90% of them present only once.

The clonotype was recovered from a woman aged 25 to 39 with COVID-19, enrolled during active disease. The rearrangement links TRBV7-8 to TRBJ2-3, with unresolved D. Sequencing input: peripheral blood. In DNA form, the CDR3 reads TGTGCCAGCAGCTTAGACGGTAGCACAGATACGCAGTATTTT. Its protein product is CASSLDGSTDTQYF. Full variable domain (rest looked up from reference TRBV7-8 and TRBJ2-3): GAGVSQSPRYKVAKRGQDVALRCDPISGHVSLFWYQQALGQGPEFLTYFQNEAQLDKSGLPSDRFFAERPEGSVSTLKIQRTQQEDSAVYLCASSLDGSTDTQYFGPGTRLTVL.